This TCR beta chain was recorded in a study of blood T cell repertoires in COVID-19. Overall study: T cells, B-cell-depleted T cells, or PBMCs supplied cDNA or gDNA.

Germline V gene lookup returns CDR1 KGHDR and CDR2 SFDVKD. The ends were cut back, 9 bases at V and 2 bases at J, with 16 bases in the middle. The CDR3 has 15 residues. The protocol was immunoSEQ multiplex PCR, while the TCRdb copy is restricted to in-frame clones and leaves out a portion. The data show 95,000 to 100,000 clones, around 87% seen once. The chain employs TRBV24-1 and TRBJ1-5; TRBD1 might be the D (5 bases). Sequenced input: peripheral blood. The clonotype originates from a woman in her 30s with acute or convalescent COVID-19. DNA of the CDR3: TGTGCCACCGCCGGGGGGGGTCAAGGCAATCAGCCCCAGCATTTT. Translation gives CATAGGGQGNQPQHF.